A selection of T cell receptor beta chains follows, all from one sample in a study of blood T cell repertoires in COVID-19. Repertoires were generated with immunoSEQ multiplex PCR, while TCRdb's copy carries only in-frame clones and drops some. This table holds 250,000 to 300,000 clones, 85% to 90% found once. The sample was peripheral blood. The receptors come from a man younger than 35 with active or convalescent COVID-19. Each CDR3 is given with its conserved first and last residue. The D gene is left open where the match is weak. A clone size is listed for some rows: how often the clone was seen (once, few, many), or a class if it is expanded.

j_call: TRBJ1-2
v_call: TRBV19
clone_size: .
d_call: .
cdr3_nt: TGTGCCAGTAGTATAGATCTATCCGAGTGGTCCTCGTATGGCTACACCTTC
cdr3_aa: CASSIDLSEWSSYGYTF

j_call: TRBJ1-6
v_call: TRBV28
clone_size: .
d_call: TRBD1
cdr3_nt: TGTGCCAGCAGTTTAAATAGGTCAGGGGGAGACGACTTT
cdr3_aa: CASSLNRSGGDDF

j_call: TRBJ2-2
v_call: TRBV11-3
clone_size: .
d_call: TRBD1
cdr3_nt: TGTGCCAGCAGCTTTAGGGGACAGTCCACCGGGGAGCTGTTTTTT
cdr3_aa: CASSFRGQSTGELFF

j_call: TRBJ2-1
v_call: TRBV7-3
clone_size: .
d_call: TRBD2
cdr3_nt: TGTGCCAGCAGCCTCCTTAGCGGGAGGTACAATGAGCAGTTCTTC
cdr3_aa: CASSLLSGRYNEQFF

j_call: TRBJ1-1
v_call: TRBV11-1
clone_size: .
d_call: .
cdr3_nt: TGTGCCAGCAGCTCAGGAGGGATAGAGAACACTGAAGCTTTCTTT
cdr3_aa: CASSSGGIENTEAFF

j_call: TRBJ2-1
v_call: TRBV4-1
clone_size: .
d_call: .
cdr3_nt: TGCGCCAGCAGCCAAGATCTGGGTTTAGCGGCAGACAATGAGCAGTTCTTC
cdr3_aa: CASSQDLGLAADNEQFF

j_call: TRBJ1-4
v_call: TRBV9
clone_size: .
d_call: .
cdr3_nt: TGTGCCAGCAGCGAAACAGGGATGATTAATGAAAAACTGTTTTTT
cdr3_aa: CASSETGMINEKLFF

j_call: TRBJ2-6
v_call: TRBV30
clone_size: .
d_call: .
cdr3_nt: TGTGCCTGGAGTGCCCTAAGAGGGGCCAACGTCCTGACTTTC
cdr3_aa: CAWSALRGANVLTF

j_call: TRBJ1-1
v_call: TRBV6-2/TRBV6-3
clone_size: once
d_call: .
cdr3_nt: TGTGCCAGCAGTTCCTCGACAGGCCGGCGTGTTGGGACTGAAGCTTTCTTT
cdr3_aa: CASSSSTGRRVGTEAFF

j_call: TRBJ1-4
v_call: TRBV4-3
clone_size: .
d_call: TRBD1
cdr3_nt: TGCGCCAGCAGCCAAGACCGGGGACAGGTTAATGAAAAACTGTTTTTT
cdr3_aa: CASSQDRGQVNEKLFF

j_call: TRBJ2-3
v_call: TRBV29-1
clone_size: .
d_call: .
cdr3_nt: TGCAGCGTTGAGAGGGACACTAATACGCAGTATTTT
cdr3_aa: CSVERDTNTQYF

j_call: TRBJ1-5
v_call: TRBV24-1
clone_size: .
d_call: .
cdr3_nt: TGTGCCACCAGTGGACACTTGTACAATCAGCCCCAGCATTTT
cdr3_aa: CATSGHLYNQPQHF

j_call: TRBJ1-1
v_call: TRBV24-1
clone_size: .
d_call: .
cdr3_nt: TGTGCCACCAGCAGGGATGGGGACACTGAAGCTTTCTTT
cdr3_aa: CATSRDGDTEAFF

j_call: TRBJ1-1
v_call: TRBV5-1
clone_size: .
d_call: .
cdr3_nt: TGCGCCAGCAGCTTCTATTCAGGGAAGGCTGAAGCTTTCTTT
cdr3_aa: CASSFYSGKAEAFF

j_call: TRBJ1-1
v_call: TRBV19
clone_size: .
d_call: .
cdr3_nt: TGTGCCAGTAGTTACGGACACCCGAACACTGAAGCTTTCTTT
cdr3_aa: CASSYGHPNTEAFF

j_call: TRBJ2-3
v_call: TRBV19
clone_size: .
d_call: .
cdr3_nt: TGTGCCAGTAGTTCTCAGGCGACGTCAGATACGCAGTATTTT
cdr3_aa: CASSSQATSDTQYF

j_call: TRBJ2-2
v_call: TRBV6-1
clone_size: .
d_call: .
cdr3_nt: TGTGCCAGCAGTGGCAGTCAGGGGTACGTGAACACCGGGGAGCTGTTTTTT
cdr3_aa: CASSGSQGYVNTGELFF

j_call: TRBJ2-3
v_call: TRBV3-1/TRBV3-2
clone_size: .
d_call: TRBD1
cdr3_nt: TGTGCCAGCAGCCAACCGGGACAGGGAAGAGATACGCAGTATTTT
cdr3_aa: CASSQPGQGRDTQYF

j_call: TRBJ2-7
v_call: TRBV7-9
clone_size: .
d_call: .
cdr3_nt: TGTGCCAGCAGCTTGTCAGGGGTTGCTTTGTACGAGCAGTACTTC
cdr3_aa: CASSLSGVALYEQYF

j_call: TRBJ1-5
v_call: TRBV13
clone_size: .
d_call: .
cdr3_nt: TGTGCCAGCAGCCAGGGGAGCAATCAGCCCCAGCATTTT
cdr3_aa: CASSQGSNQPQHF

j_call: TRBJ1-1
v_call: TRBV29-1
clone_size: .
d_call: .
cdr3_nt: TGCAGCGTTGTGAAGGGAGGCTCTGAAGCTTTCTTT
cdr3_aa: CSVVKGGSEAFF

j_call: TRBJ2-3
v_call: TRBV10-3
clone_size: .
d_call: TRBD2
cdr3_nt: TGTGCCATCAGTGAACGGGGAGGGAGTGGTACAGATACGCAGTATTTT
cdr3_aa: CAISERGGSGTDTQYF

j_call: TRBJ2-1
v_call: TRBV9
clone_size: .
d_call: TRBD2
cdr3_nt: TGTGCCAGCAGCCTCCGGGGGGAGTACTACAATGAGCAGTTCTTC
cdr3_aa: CASSLRGEYYNEQFF

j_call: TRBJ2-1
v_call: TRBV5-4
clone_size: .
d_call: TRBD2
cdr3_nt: TGTGCCAGCAGCTTGGCTCGGGCTAGCGGATACAATGAGCAGTTCTTC
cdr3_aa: CASSLARASGYNEQFF

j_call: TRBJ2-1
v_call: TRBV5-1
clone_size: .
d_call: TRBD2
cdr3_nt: TGCGCCAGCAGCCAACTAGCGGGAGAGTTGAATGAGCAGTTCTTC
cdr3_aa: CASSQLAGELNEQFF

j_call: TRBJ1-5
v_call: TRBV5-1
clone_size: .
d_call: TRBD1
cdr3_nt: TGCGCCAGCAGCTTGGACCCGACAGGGAGTAGCAATCAGCCCCAGCATTTT
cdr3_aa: CASSLDPTGSSNQPQHF

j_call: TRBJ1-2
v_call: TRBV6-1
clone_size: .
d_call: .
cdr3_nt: TGTGCCAGCAGTGAAGCGTCGGCGGGGAACGGAGGCTACACCTTC
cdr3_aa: CASSEASAGNGGYTF

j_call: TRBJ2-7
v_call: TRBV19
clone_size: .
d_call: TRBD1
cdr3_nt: TGTGCCAGTAGTGCCCGCCCGGGACAGGCGGCCTGGGAGCAGTACTTC
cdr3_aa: CASSARPGQAAWEQYF

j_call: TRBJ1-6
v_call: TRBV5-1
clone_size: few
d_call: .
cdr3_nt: TGCGCCAGCAGCCAGGGAGGTATCGGTTCACCCCTCCACTTT
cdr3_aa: CASSQGGIGSPLHF

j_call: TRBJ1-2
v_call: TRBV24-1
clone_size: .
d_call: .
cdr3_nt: TGTGCCACCAGTGACCATGTGGGGGGAGGCTACACCTTC
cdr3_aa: CATSDHVGGGYTF

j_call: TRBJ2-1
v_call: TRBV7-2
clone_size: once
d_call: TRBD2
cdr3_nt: TGTGCCAGCAGCTTAATCGCGGGAGGTTATAGATACAATGAGCAGTTCTTC
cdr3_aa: CASSLIAGGYRYNEQFF

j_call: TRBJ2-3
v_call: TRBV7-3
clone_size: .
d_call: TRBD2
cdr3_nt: TGTGCCAGCAGCTTAAACCCAGGCGGGAGTAGCACAGATACGCAGTATTTT
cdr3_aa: CASSLNPGGSSTDTQYF

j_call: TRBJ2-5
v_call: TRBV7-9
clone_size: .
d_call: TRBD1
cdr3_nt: TGTGCCAGCAGCTTAGTGGGGACAGATCAAGAGACCCAGTACTTC
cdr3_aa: CASSLVGTDQETQYF

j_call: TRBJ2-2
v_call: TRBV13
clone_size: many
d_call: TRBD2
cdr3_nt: TGTGCCAGCAGGTCAACTAGCGACACCGGGGAGCTGTTTTTT
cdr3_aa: CASRSTSDTGELFF

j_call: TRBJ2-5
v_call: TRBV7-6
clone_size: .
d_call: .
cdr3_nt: TGTGCCAGCAGCTCCTCCGGTGTAGACCAAGAGACCCAGTACTTC
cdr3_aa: CASSSSGVDQETQYF

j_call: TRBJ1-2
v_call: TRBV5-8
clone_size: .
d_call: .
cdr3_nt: TGTGCCAGCAGCTTGGTGACGACAGAGGCGGGCTACACCTTC
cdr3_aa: CASSLVTTEAGYTF

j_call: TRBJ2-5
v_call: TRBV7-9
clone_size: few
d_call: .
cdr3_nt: TGTGCCAGCAGCTCCCTAGTACTTGAGACCCAGTACTTC
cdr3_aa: CASSSLVLETQYF

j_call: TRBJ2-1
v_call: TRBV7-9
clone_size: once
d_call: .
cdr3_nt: TGTGCCAGCAGCTTATCAACAGACAATGAGCAGTTCTTC
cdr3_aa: CASSLSTDNEQFF

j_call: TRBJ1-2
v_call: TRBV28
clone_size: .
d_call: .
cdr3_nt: TGTGCCAGCAGTCCGGACAGCTCTAACTATGGCTACACCTTC
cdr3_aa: CASSPDSSNYGYTF

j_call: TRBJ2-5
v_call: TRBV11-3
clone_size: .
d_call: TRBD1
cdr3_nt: TGTGCCAGCAGCTTCAAGCCCTCCCTACGACAGGGTCAGACCCAGTACTTC
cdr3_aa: CASSFKPSLRQGQTQYF

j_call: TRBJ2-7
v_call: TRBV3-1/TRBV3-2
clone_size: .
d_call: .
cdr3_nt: TGTGCCAGCAGCCAAGAAGCGCACCAGCAGTACTTC
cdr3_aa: CASSQEAHQQYF

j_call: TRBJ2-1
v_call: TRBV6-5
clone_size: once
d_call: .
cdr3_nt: TGTGCCAGCACGGACTTTTACAATGAGCAGTTCTTC
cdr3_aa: CASTDFYNEQFF

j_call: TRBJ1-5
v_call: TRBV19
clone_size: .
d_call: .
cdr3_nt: TGTGCCAGTACAGGGTTGGACAATCAGCCCCAGCATTTT
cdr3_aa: CASTGLDNQPQHF

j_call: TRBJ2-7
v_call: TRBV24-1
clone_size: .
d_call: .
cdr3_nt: TGTGCCACCGCCGCCCGCGGGGCGAGCTACGAGCAGTACTTC
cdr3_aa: CATAARGASYEQYF

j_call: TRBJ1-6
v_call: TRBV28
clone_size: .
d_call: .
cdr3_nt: TGTGCCAGCAGGCTATTTGATCTAGATTCACCCCTCCACTTT
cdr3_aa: CASRLFDLDSPLHF

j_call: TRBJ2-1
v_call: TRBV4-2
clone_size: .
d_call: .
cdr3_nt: TGTGCCAGCAGCCCCGGAGAGACTCTTGGTTCGAACAATGAGCAGTTCTTC
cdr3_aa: CASSPGETLGSNNEQFF

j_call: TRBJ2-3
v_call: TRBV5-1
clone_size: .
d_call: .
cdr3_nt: TGCGCCGGCCCGACTTTCACAGATACGCAGTATTTT
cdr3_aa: CAGPTFTDTQYF

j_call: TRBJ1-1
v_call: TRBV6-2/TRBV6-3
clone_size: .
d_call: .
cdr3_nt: TGTGCCAGCAGCCCTAGGAAGGGCGGACAGAGAGTCACTGAAGCTTTCTTT
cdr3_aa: CASSPRKGGQRVTEAFF

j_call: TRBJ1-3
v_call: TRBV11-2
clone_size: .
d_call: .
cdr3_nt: TGTGCCAGCAGCTTAGAGAACAGGGATACCACCATATATTTT
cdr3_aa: CASSLENRDTTIYF

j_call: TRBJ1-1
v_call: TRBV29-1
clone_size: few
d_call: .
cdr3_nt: TGCAGCGTGGCAGGGGTTACTGAAGCTTTCTTT
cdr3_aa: CSVAGVTEAFF

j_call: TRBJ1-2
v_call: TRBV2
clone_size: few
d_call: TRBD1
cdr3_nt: TGTGCCAGCAGTCCAGGGACAGACTCTAACTATGGCTACACCTTC
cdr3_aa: CASSPGTDSNYGYTF

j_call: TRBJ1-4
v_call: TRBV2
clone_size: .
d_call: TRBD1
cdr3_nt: TGTGCCAGCAGCGTAGGGACAGCGAATGAAAAACTGTTTTTT
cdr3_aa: CASSVGTANEKLFF

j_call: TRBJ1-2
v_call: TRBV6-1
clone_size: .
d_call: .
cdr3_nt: TGTGCCAGCAGTGAAAGATGGCGAGACAGCTCCTATGGCTACACCTTC
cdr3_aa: CASSERWRDSSYGYTF

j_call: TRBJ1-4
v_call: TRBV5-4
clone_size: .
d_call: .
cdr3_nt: TGTGCCAGCAGCGCCAATACCGAAGGGGGAAAACTGTTTTTT
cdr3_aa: CASSANTEGGKLFF

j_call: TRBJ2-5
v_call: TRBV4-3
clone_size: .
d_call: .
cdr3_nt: TGCGCCAGCAGCCAAGCAATATGGCGGCAAGAGACCCAGTACTTC
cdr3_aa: CASSQAIWRQETQYF